A selection of T cell receptor beta chains follows, all from one sample in a study of CD8 T cells in Susac syndrome. From the immunoSEQ multiplex PCR reads, TCRdb called clonotypes with MiXCR, one entry per CDR3 protein. Among a few hundred thousand distinct CDR3 sequences listed, just under 95% were seen once. The sample consisted of CD4+ T cells from PBMCs. The receptors come from a human donor with multiple sclerosis. The CDR3 runs from the conserved cysteine through the conserved F or W. The D gene is left open where the match is weak. Clone sizes are given selectively: once, few, many, or a class where the clone is expanded.

J | size | V | D | DNA | CDR3
TRBJ2-7 | . | TRBV11-2 | . | TGTGCCAGCAGCTTTGCAGGGGTGGGTGAGCAGTACTTC | CASSFAGVGEQYF
TRBJ1-2 | . | TRBV30 | . | TGTGCCTGGAGCGCGCTGTACTATGGCTACACCTTC | CAWSALYYGYTF
TRBJ2-1 | . | TRBV20-1 | TRBD2 | TGCAGTGCTAGAGATCCCAGGAGTAGCGGGGGATACAATGAGCAGTTCTTC | CSARDPRSSGGYNEQFF
TRBJ2-3 | . | TRBV9 | . | TGTGCCAGCAGCTCCCGGACGGATCATGCTACGCAGTATTTT | CASSSRTDHATQYF
TRBJ1-1 | . | TRBV29-1 | . | TGCAGCGTTGAATTTGGGGGCACTGAAGCTTTCTTT | CSVEFGGTEAFF
TRBJ1-2 | . | TRBV3-1 | . | TGTGCCAGCAGCACGCTACAGGGCCATGGCTACACCTTC | CASSTLQGHGYTF
TRBJ2-3 | . | TRBV7-2 | . | TGTGCCAGCACCATCTTCCGGGGACCAGTGGATACGCAGTATTTT | CASTIFRGPVDTQYF
TRBJ2-1 | once | TRBV30 | . | TGTGCCTGGACCCTACGGAATGAGCAGTTCTTC | CAWTLRNEQFF
TRBJ2-2 | . | TRBV9 | TRBD2 | TGTGCCAGCAGCTCGCGGGGGGATAACACCGGGGAGCTGTTTTTT | CASSSRGDNTGELFF
TRBJ2-4 | once | TRBV5-1 | TRBD1 | TGCGCCAGCAGATCGGGACAGGGTGGAAACATTCAGTACTTC | CASRSGQGGNIQYF
TRBJ2-7 | . | TRBV20-1 | . | TGCAGTGCTAGTCAGGCCTACGAGCAGTACTTC | CSASQAYEQYF
TRBJ2-1 | . | TRBV20-1 | . | TGCAGTGCTAGCGGACAGTCCTACAATGAGCAGTTCTTC | CSASGQSYNEQFF
TRBJ2-2 | . | TRBV18 | . | TGTGCCAGCTCACCATCCTTCTCGGGTACCGGGGAGCTGTTTTTT | CASSPSFSGTGELFF
TRBJ2-1 | . | TRBV30 | TRBD1 | TGTGCCTGGAGTCCAAACACAGGGGTGGGTTACTACAATGAGCAGTTCTTC | CAWSPNTGVGYYNEQFF
TRBJ2-5 | . | TRBV3-1 | . | TGTGCCAGCAGTCCGGGACGCCGAGGGGAGACCCAGTACTTC | CASSPGRRGETQYF
TRBJ2-5 | . | TRBV30 | TRBD2 | TGTGCCTCTACCGGGACTAGCGGGGGGGGACGTGGGACCCAGTACTTC | CASTGTSGGGRGTQYF
TRBJ1-1 | . | TRBV30 | . | TGTGCCTGGAGTGTAGGTGGCTCGAACACTGAAGCTTTCTTT | CAWSVGGSNTEAFF
TRBJ1-2 | . | TRBV29-1 | . | TGCAGCGTTGGGGGCGCGATCTATTATGGCTACACCTTC | CSVGGAIYYGYTF